This T cell receptor (beta chain) originates from a study of cytomegalovirus exposure and HLA in healthy donors. About the research overall: Unique TCRs numbering around 80 million, obtained from HLA-typed donors, made up an early data release.

60 Vbeta and 13 Jbeta primers were used in PCR. Measured with immunoSEQ multiplex PCR; TCRdb has only the in-frame clones, and not every one. Here the sample spans roughly 200,000 clones, about nine tenths being singletons. Overall study results and limits: Later analysis revealed greater clonal expansion in HLA-associated TCR beta chains than in equally common others. Later work found most CMV-associated TCR beta chains apparently HLA-restricted. Several V segments, TRBV6-2 and TRBV6-3 among them, could not be told apart and were dropped.

This clone was seen a few times. Its target is unknown. Germline CDR1 and CDR2: SGHRS and YFSETQ. This CDR3 region has 14 residues. V dropped 5 bases and J dropped 2 bases, with 10 bases sitting between them. V is TRBV5-1 and J is TRBJ2-2, with D maybe TRBD1 (6 bases). Sequencing was performed on PBMCs. The TCR comes from a boy under 10 years old in good health and CMV-seronegative. CDR3 sequence reads: CASRPDSNTGELFF. In DNA form, the CDR3 reads TGCGCCAGCAGACCGGACAGCAACACCGGGGAGCTGTTTTTT.